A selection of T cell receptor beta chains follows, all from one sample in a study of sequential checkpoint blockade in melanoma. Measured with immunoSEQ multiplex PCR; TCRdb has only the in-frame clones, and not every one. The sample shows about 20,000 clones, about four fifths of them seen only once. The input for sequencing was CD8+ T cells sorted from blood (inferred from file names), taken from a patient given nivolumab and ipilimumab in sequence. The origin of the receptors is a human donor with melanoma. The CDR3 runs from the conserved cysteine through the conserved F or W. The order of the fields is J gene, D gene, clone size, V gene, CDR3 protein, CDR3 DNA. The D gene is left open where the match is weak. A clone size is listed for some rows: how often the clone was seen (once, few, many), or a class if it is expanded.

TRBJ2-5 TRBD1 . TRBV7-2 CASSLGGTGGGETQYF TGTGCCAGCAGCTTAGGGGGGACAGGGGGAGGGGAGACCCAGTACTTC
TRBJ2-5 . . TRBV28 CASSYLQGAPQETQYF TGTGCCAGCAGCTACTTACAGGGAGCCCCCCAAGAGACCCAGTACTTC
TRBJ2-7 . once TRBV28 CASREPGSYEQYF TGTGCCAGCAGAGAGCCTGGCTCCTACGAGCAGTACTTC
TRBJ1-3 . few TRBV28 CAIGQGNTIYF TGTGCCATCGGACAGGGAAACACCATATATTTT
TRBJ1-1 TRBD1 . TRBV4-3 CASSQDPGQGAGEAFF TGCGCCAGCAGCCAAGATCCGGGACAGGGGGCGGGTGAAGCTTTCTTT
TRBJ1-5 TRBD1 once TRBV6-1 CASRQDRYSNQPQHF TGTGCCAGCAGGCAGGACAGGTATAGCAATCAGCCCCAGCATTTT
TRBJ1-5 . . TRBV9 CASSPGGNQPQHF TGTGCCAGCAGCCCCGGTGGCAATCAGCCCCAGCATTTT
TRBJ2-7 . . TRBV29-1 CSTSSGSYEQYF TGCAGCACTTCTTCAGGGTCCTACGAGCAGTACTTC
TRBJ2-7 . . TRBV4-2 CASSQEQGSASYEQYF TGTGCCAGCAGCCAAGAGCAGGGGAGTGCCTCCTACGAGCAGTACTTC
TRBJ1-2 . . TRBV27 CASSPGQPYYGYTF TGTGCCAGCAGTCCCGGACAGCCATACTATGGCTACACCTTC